A selection of T cell receptor beta chains follows, all from one sample in a study of tumor-infiltrating lymphocytes in glioblastoma multiforme. TCRdb analysed the multiplex PCR reads with MiXCR anew, one entry per CDR3 protein. Of about 15,000 distinct CDR3 sequences listed, 55% to 85% are singletons. The source material was brain tumor tissue. These receptors were obtained from a male donor with glioblastoma. Each CDR3 is given with its conserved first and last residue. Fields, in order: clone size, V gene, D gene, J gene, CDR3 DNA, CDR3 protein. The D gene is left open where the match is weak. Clone size is not always given. Where it is, it says once, few, many or a class for expanded clones.

clone size: once; V gene: TRBV28; D gene: NA; J gene: TRBJ2-5; CDR3 DNA: TGTGCCGGCAGTCCCCGACCAGATACCCAGTACTTC; CDR3 protein: CAGSPRPDTQYF
clone size: NA; V gene: TRBV4-1; D gene: NA; J gene: TRBJ1-1; CDR3 DNA: TGCGCCAGCAGCCATGAGATTTCGATTGCAGCTTTCTTT; CDR3 protein: CASSHEISIAAFF
clone size: once; V gene: TRBV5-4; D gene: NA; J gene: TRBJ2-1; CDR3 DNA: TGTGCCAGCAGCTTTCGAGGTAATGAGCAGTTCTTC; CDR3 protein: CASSFRGNEQFF
clone size: NA; V gene: TRBV20-1; D gene: TRBD2; J gene: TRBJ2-3; CDR3 DNA: TGCAGAGCCCCGATTGGGACTAGCAGCACAGATACGCAGTATTTT; CDR3 protein: CRAPIGTSSTDTQYF
clone size: once; V gene: TRBV29-1; D gene: NA; J gene: TRBJ2-3; CDR3 DNA: TGCAGCGTTGGGGACAGCACAGATACGCAGTATTTT; CDR3 protein: CSVGDSTDTQYF
clone size: once; V gene: TRBV5-4; D gene: NA; J gene: TRBJ2-3; CDR3 DNA: TGTGCCAGCAGCTTAGGGAGTAGTGAACACACAGATACGCAATATTTT; CDR3 protein: CASSLGSSEHTDTQYF
clone size: NA; V gene: TRBV11-2; D gene: NA; J gene: TRBJ2-1; CDR3 DNA: TGTGCCAGCAGCTTAATAACGGGCGACAATGTGAAGTTCTTC; CDR3 protein: CASSLITGDNVKFF
clone size: NA; V gene: TRBV11-2; D gene: TRBD2; J gene: TRBJ2-1; CDR3 DNA: TGTGCCAGCAGCTTATTAGCGGGAGGGCCCCGGGGTGAGCAGTTCTTC; CDR3 protein: CASSLLAGGPRGEQFF
clone size: many; V gene: TRBV5-1; D gene: NA; J gene: TRBJ2-3; CDR3 DNA: TGCGCCAGCAGCTTGTGGACTTCCAATACGCAGTATTTT; CDR3 protein: CASSLWTSNTQYF
clone size: few; V gene: TRBV11-2; D gene: TRBD2; J gene: TRBJ2-3; CDR3 DNA: TGTGCCAGCAGCCCGGGGACTAGCGGGAGGTCGGATACGCAGTATTTT; CDR3 protein: CASSPGTSGRSDTQYF
clone size: NA; V gene: TRBV29-1; D gene: TRBD1; J gene: TRBJ1-3; CDR3 DNA: TGCAGCGTTGGAGTCGACAGGGATGGAAACACCATATATTTT; CDR3 protein: CSVGVDRDGNTIYF
clone size: once; V gene: TRBV29-1; D gene: TRBD2; J gene: TRBJ2-1; CDR3 DNA: TGCAGCGAGCCACTAGCGGCACCAAACAATGAGCAGTTCTTC; CDR3 protein: CSEPLAAPNNEQFF
clone size: NA; V gene: TRBV11-2; D gene: NA; J gene: TRBJ2-7; CDR3 DNA: TGTACCAGCAGCTTAGATTTCGAGCAGGGGTCCTACGAGCAGTACTTC; CDR3 protein: CTSSLDFEQGSYEQYF
clone size: NA; V gene: TRBV20-1; D gene: NA; J gene: TRBJ2-1; CDR3 DNA: TGCAGTGCTAGCCCCCTCCCCCGGGACATGGCTATCAATGAGCAATTCTTC; CDR3 protein: CSASPLPRDMAINEQFF
clone size: NA; V gene: TRBV20-1; D gene: TRBD2; J gene: TRBJ2-1; CDR3 DNA: TGCAGTGCTTTCTCCGGGACTAGCGGCTACAATGAGCAGTTCTTC; CDR3 protein: CSAFSGTSGYNEQFF
clone size: NA; V gene: TRBV6-2/TRBV6-3; D gene: TRBD1; J gene: TRBJ1-1; CDR3 DNA: TGTGCCAGCAGCTCACCGGGACAGGGGGACACTGAAGCTTTCTTT; CDR3 protein: CASSSPGQGDTEAFF
clone size: NA; V gene: TRBV4-3; D gene: TRBD2; J gene: TRBJ2-1; CDR3 DNA: TGCGCCAGCAGCCAAGCTAGCGGGAGGGCCAATGAGCAGTTCTTC; CDR3 protein: CASSQASGRANEQFF
clone size: few; V gene: TRBV10-3; D gene: NA; J gene: TRBJ2-6; CDR3 DNA: TGTGCCATCAGAGGTCTCTCTGGGGCCAACGTCCTGACTTTC; CDR3 protein: CAIRGLSGANVLTF
clone size: NA; V gene: TRBV6-1; D gene: NA; J gene: TRBJ2-2; CDR3 DNA: TGTGCCACTCTCCGGAGGGCAGAGAACACCGGGGAGCTGTTTTTT; CDR3 protein: CATLRRAENTGELFF
clone size: NA; V gene: TRBV11-2; D gene: NA; J gene: TRBJ2-3; CDR3 DNA: TGTGCCAGCAGCTTAGATTCCACAAACACTAGCACAGATACGCAGTATTTT; CDR3 protein: CASSLDSTNTSTDTQYF
clone size: NA; V gene: TRBV6-1; D gene: TRBD1; J gene: TRBJ2-4; CDR3 DNA: TGTGCCTCATACCCGGGACAGGGGGACCTTCGACCCAAAAACATTCAGTACTTC; CDR3 protein: CASYPGQGDLRPKNIQYF
clone size: NA; V gene: TRBV28; D gene: NA; J gene: TRBJ2-1; CDR3 DNA: TGTGCCAGCAGTCCTAATCTGGACTCAGTCCACAATGAGCAGTTCTTC; CDR3 protein: CASSPNLDSVHNEQFF
clone size: NA; V gene: TRBV6-5; D gene: NA; J gene: TRBJ2-3; CDR3 DNA: TGCGCCAGCACCTACGGGATTACGCAGTATTTT; CDR3 protein: CASTYGITQYF
clone size: NA; V gene: TRBV12-3/TRBV12-4; D gene: TRBD2; J gene: TRBJ2-3; CDR3 DNA: TGTGCCAGAAGCCCAACTAGCGGGAGAGAGGATATGCAGTATTTT; CDR3 protein: CARSPTSGREDMQYF
clone size: NA; V gene: TRBV4-1; D gene: TRBD1; J gene: TRBJ2-5; CDR3 DNA: TGCGCCAGCAGCCGCACATTGGGGAGAGTAGGGGGCCGTGAGACCCAGTACTTC; CDR3 protein: CASSRTLGRVGGRETQYF
clone size: NA; V gene: TRBV11-2; D gene: NA; J gene: TRBJ2-3; CDR3 DNA: TGTGTCAGCAGCTTATTAGCGGTGGAAGACACGCAGTATTTT; CDR3 protein: CVSSLLAVEDTQYF
clone size: few; V gene: TRBV12-3/TRBV12-4; D gene: NA; J gene: TRBJ1-2; CDR3 DNA: TGCACCAGCAGTTTTACAGGGTCACATGGCTACACCTTC; CDR3 protein: CTSSFTGSHGYTF
clone size: NA; V gene: TRBV14; D gene: NA; J gene: TRBJ1-3; CDR3 DNA: TGTGCCAGCAGCCCCCAAAACGGAGTCTCTGGAAACACCATATATTTT; CDR3 protein: CASSPQNGVSGNTIYF
clone size: NA; V gene: TRBV11-1; D gene: TRBD2; J gene: TRBJ2-1; CDR3 DNA: TGTGCCAGCAGCGGGGGCGCTAGCGGGACCAGCTCCTACAATGAGCAGTTCTTC; CDR3 protein: CASSGGASGTSSYNEQFF
clone size: NA; V gene: TRBV20-1; D gene: NA; J gene: TRBJ2-3; CDR3 DNA: TGCAGTGCTTACACCCCCAGGGGCGGACCGGAGGCAGATACGCAGTATTTT; CDR3 protein: CSAYTPRGGPEADTQYF
clone size: NA; V gene: TRBV6-1; D gene: TRBD2; J gene: TRBJ2-3; CDR3 DNA: TGTGCCAGCAGCCAGGGACTAGCGGGGTTCAGCACAGACACGCAGTATTTC; CDR3 protein: CASSQGLAGFSTDTQYF
clone size: NA; V gene: TRBV20-1; D gene: NA; J gene: TRBJ2-2; CDR3 DNA: TGCAGTGCTAGAGAGGGGGGCCCTGCCGGGGAGCTGTTTTTT; CDR3 protein: CSAREGGPAGELFF
clone size: few; V gene: TRBV11-1; D gene: TRBD2; J gene: TRBJ2-3; CDR3 DNA: TGTGTCAGCAGCTTGGGACTAGCGGGAAGCACAGATACGCAGTATTTT; CDR3 protein: CVSSLGLAGSTDTQYF